The present T cell receptor (beta chain) was sequenced within a study of graft-versus-host responses after intestinal transplantation. Study-wide background: Tacrolimus and steroids were given for two to three years to all recipients after anti-thymocyte globulin induction.

Germline values: CDR1 MNHEY, CDR2 SVGAGI. The CDR3 consists of 14 residues. V lost 5 bases, J lost 5 bases, and 13 bases lay in between. Notes on this clone: Its specificity is unknown.

Only in-frame clones appear in the TCRdb table, and some are missing; sequencing was by immunoSEQ multiplex PCR. The sample gives about 90,000 clones, roughly 91% of which show up once; roughly 0.5% is in the top ten. V gene TRBV6-5 combines with J gene TRBJ2-1, with D maybe TRBD1 (6 bases). Sample: unstimulated CD8+ T cells sorted from spleen or lymph node cells, taken before intestinal transplant. The sequence was collected from a human donor who received an intestinal transplant. The CDR3 spells CASSPWGTNNEQFF. In nucleotides, the CDR3 is TGTGCCAGCAGTCCCTGGGGGACAAACAATGAGCAGTTCTTC.